The next 18 T cell receptor beta chains were all read from a single sample in a study of cytomegalovirus exposure and HLA in healthy donors. With 60 Vbeta and 13 Jbeta primers, the PCR was carried out. Profiled with immunoSEQ multiplex PCR; TCRdb holds only in-frame clones, not every one. Among more than 65,000 clones listed, about 79% were seen once. What was sequenced was PBMCs. Receptors originate from a female donor in good health and CMV-seronegative.

The chain links TRBV5-1 to TRBJ1-1, with D tentatively TRBD1 (5 bases). Germline CDR1 is SGHRS and CDR2 is YFSETQ. V shed 4 bases and J shed 11 bases, with 18 bases lying between them. CDR3 length equals 13 residues. CDR3 sequence: CASSQLPGEWAFF. CDR3 coding DNA: TGCGCCAGCAGCCAGCTCCCGGGGGAGTGGGCTTTCTTT.

This chain connects TRBV27 to TRBJ1-3; D may be TRBD1 (5 bases). The length of the CDR3 is 13 residues. Per germline, CDR1 MNHEY and CDR2 SMNVEV (reference sequence). V was trimmed by 7 bases and J by 4 bases, leaving 11 bases between them. The CDR3 sequence: CASMVRAGNTIYF. In DNA form, the CDR3 reads TGTGCCAGCATGGTCAGGGCCGGAAACACCATATATTTT.

V is TRBV28 and J is TRBJ2-7, with no clear D. This CDR3 is built from 14 residues. Germline loops: CDR1 MDHEN, CDR2 SYDVKM. Trimming stripped 2 bases from V and 2 bases from J, with 10 bases between. The CDR3 spells CASSLRAYPYEQYF. In DNA, the CDR3 is TGTGCCAGCAGTTTACGTGCGTACCCCTACGAGCAGTACTTC.

V and J are TRBV27 and TRBJ2-5, with TRBD2 matching 8 bases. This CDR3 is 13 amino acids long. Unmatched junction bases numbered 2, after V lost 4 bases and J lost 4 bases. Germline values: CDR1 MNHEY, CDR2 SMNVEV (reference sequence). The CDR3, as DNA: TGTGCCAGCAGTTCCAGCGGGAGAGAGACCCAGTACTTC. It is translated as CASSSSGRETQYF.

V and J are TRBV7-2 and TRBJ2-7; TRBD1 is a possible D gene (6 bases). CDR3 length: 16 residues. With 5 bases removed from V and 7 bases from J, the gap between germline ends came to 24 bases. In germline, CDR1 is SGHTA, CDR2 FQGNSA. CDR3 region: CASSTSIGASQGEQYF. The CDR3 DNA sequence: TGTGCCAGCAGCACTAGTATCGGGGCCTCCCAGGGGGAGCAGTACTTC.

The genes are TRBV4-3 and TRBJ2-1; 8 bases fit TRBD1. After removal of 0 bases from V and 7 bases from J, the junction contained 8 bases not matched to a gene. The CDR3 loop spans 16 amino acids. The germline V gene encodes CDR1 LGHNA and CDR2 YSLEER. The CDR3 region is CASSQEGTGVGNEQFF. For the CDR3, the DNA is TGCGCCAGCAGCCAAGAAGGGACAGGTGTCGGGAATGAGCAGTTCTTC.

This chain links TRBV11-2 with TRBJ2-2; tentative D call: TRBD1 (6 bases). Germline V lookup: CDR1 SGHAT, CDR2 FQNNGV. The CDR3 totals 15 residues. The germline V and J ends were trimmed by 5 bases and 6 bases, with 16 bases remaining between them. The CDR3 DNA is TGTGCCAGCAGCCTCCGGGACACTCCCCCCGGGGAGCTGTTTTTT. It translates to CASSLRDTPPGELFF.

This clone has just one count. V usage is TRBV29-1 and J usage is TRBJ2-3, with TRBD2 identical over 10 bases. This CDR3 has 13 residues. Trimming at V came to 6 bases and at J to 1 base, leaving 1 base not matched to a gene. Germline V gene lookup returns CDR1 SQVTM and CDR2 ANQGSEA. The CDR3 region is CSVLAGGTDTQYF. The DNA of the CDR3 is TGCAGCGTCCTAGCGGGGGGCACAGATACGCAGTATTTT.

The CDR3 protein is CASSHEPTDTDTQYF. Here the CDR3 DNA reads TGTGCCAGCAGCCACGAGCCGACAGACACAGATACGCAGTATTTT. The V call is TRBV5-4, the J call TRBJ2-3, with a weak D call TRBD1 (5 bases). Trimming pared 4 bases from V and 2 bases from J, leaving 14 bases between. The CDR3 runs 15 residues. Per the germline V gene, CDR1 is SGHNT and CDR2 is YYREEE (reference sequence).

The rearrangement uses TRBV27 and TRBJ2-7, with a possible D match to TRBD2 (6 bases). This CDR3 has 16 residues. Germline-derived CDR1 and CDR2 are MNHEY and SMNVEV (reference sequence). Trimming removed 4 bases at V and 2 bases at J, with 18 bases between. DNA for the CDR3: TGTGCCAGCAGTTCCCCCCTCCGGAGGGCGCCCTACGAGCAGTACTTC. Protein: CASSSPLRRAPYEQYF.

The V gene is TRBV15, the J gene TRBJ2-1; 7 bases line up with TRBD2. Germline CDR1 reads LNHNV; CDR2 reads YYDKDF (reference sequence). CDR3 length: 15 amino acids. Unmatched junction bases numbered 4, after V lost 0 bases and J lost 5 bases. In DNA, the CDR3 is TGTGCCACCAGCAGAGATCTAAGCGGGGACAATGAGCAGTTCTTC. Protein: CATSRDLSGDNEQFF.

V gene TRBV5-1 combines with J gene TRBJ2-3; no clear D. V shed 1 base and J shed 5 bases, with 8 bases lying between them. The germline V gene has CDR1 SGHRS and CDR2 YFSETQ. The CDR3 loop spans 13 amino acids. In DNA, the CDR3 is TGCGCCAGCAGCTTGAGCAACCAAGATACGCAGTATTTT. Encoded protein: CASSLSNQDTQYF.

V is TRBV9 and J is TRBJ2-3; 16 bases are shared with TRBD2. V shed 3 bases and J 5 bases; nucleotides not matched to a gene: 9. Per germline, CDR1 SGDLS and CDR2 YYNGEE. The CDR3 runs 18 residues. CDR3 nucleotide sequence: TGTGCCAGCAGCGGAACCGGGACTAGCGGGGGGGCCCTAGATACGCAGTATTTT. Protein product: CASSGTGTSGGALDTQYF.

J is TRBJ1-5 and V is TRBV27; D unresolved. Germline assignment: CDR1 MNHEY and CDR2 SMNVEV (reference sequence). This CDR3 has 15 amino acids. Trimming left V 0 bases short and J 1 base short, with 7 bases between. The CDR3 nucleotides are TGTGCCAGCAGTTTATCCGGAGCGAGCAATCAGCCCCAGCATTTT. It encodes CASSLSGASNQPQHF.

The J gene is TRBJ2-7, the V gene TRBV5-4, with D possibly being TRBD1 (6 bases). Between the trimmed V and J ends, which lost 4 bases and 5 bases, there was a span of 13 bases. This CDR3 is 13 amino acids long. Germline V lookup: CDR1 SGHNT, CDR2 YYREEE (reference sequence). The CDR3 here is CASSDTTGNEQYF. The DNA for the CDR3 is TGTGCCAGCAGCGACACTACAGGGAACGAGCAGTACTTC.

The CDR3 sequence: CAISESSLRSGGKLFF. CDR3 DNA: TGTGCCATCAGTGAGTCTTCCCTTAGGTCCGGAGGAAAACTGTTTTTT. The rearrangement uses TRBV10-3 and TRBJ1-4; no reliable D call. CDR1 is ENHRY and CDR2 is SYGVKD in the germline V gene. Trimming left V 0 bases short and J 10 bases short, with 18 bases between. This CDR3 is 16 amino acids long.

The chain carries TRBV27 and TRBJ2-1; 7 bases align to TRBD2. The CDR3 has 15 residues. Germline loops: CDR1 MNHEY, CDR2 SMNVEV (reference sequence). The trim removed 5 bases at V and 7 bases at J, leaving 11 bases unmatched. Written as DNA, the CDR3 is TGTGCCAGCAGTATGGCGGGAGATGGACGGAATGAGCAGTTCTTC. Its translation: CASSMAGDGRNEQFF.

V usage is TRBV7-9 and J usage is TRBJ2-3; the match to TRBD2 covers 12 bases. CDR3 length: 15 amino acids. V lost 3 bases and J lost 5; bases outside the gene matches: 3. CDR1 and CDR2 (germline): SEHNR, FQNEAQ (reference sequence). The CDR3 is CASSFPTSGGDTQYF. The CDR3 DNA follows: TGTGCCAGCAGCTTTCCGACTAGCGGGGGAGATACGCAGTATTTT. Using reference TRBV7-9 and TRBJ2-3 for the parts outside the CDR3, the full variable domain is DTGVSQNPRHKITKRGQNVTFRCDPISEHNRLYWYRQTLGQGPEFLTYFQNEAQLEKSRLLSDRFSAERPKGSFSTLEIQRTEQGDSAMYLCASSFPTSGGDTQYFGPGTRLTVL.